The clone carrying this T cell receptor beta chain was recorded many times. Unique molecular identifiers featured in how the TCRbeta library was prepared. TCRdb called the PCR reads again in MiXCR, with one record for every CDR3 protein. The sample has some 240,000 distinct CDR3 sequences, approximately 12% seen once. J lost 2 bases, V lost 4 bases, and 9 bases had no gene match. This CDR3 is 16 amino acids long. Per the germline V gene, CDR1 is SGDLS and CDR2 is YYNGEE. These data originate in a study of T-cell reconstitution after alpha-beta-depleted transplantation in children. V is TRBV9 and J is TRBJ1-3; 7 bases map to TRBD1. The receptor comes from a human donor who donated a stem cell graft to a child with acute lymphoblastic leukemia. This sample comprised PBMCs from the stem cell graft donor, obtained from the stem cell graft. DNA of the CDR3: TGTGCCAGCAGCCCCAGGATCGGGACAGCTGGAAACACCATATATTTT. Its protein is CASSPRIGTAGNTIYF. The entire variable domain, with the rest obtained from reference TRBV9 and TRBJ1-3, is as follows: DSGVTQTPKHLITATGQRVTLRCSPRSGDLSVYWYQQSLDQGLQFLIQYYNGEERAKGNILERFSAQQFPDLHSELNLSSLELGDSALYFCASSPRIGTAGNTIYFGEGSWLTVV.